This T cell receptor beta chain derives from a study of naive and memory T cell subsets. Findings and limits, study-wide: A clonotype means one alpha or beta sequence, not an alpha/beta pair. The power law exponent of TCR abundance differed between naive and memory cells. RNA-based TCR counts may shift with T cell activation and differentiation.

Cells stained for CD3, CD4, CD8, CD45RA and CD27 were sorted into four subsets. This clonotype occurred a few times. Its antigen remains unknown. Two oligonucleotides, mixed equimolar, formed the beta constant-region primer covering TRBC1 and TRBC2. The ligated cDNA underwent four PCR rounds using SP2 and nested alpha and beta constant-region primers. TCRdb analysed the UMI-ligation and nested PCR reads with MiXCR anew, one entry per CDR3 protein. The table lists 15,000 to 20,000 distinct CDR3 sequences, approximately 8.6% of them singletons. This receptor was obtained from a human donor in good health. Sequences were obtained from central memory CD8+ T cells from blood.

The CDR3 bases are TGTGCCAGCAGCTTCACTACATTTGTAGCGGGAGAAGGGGAGACCCAGTACTTC. It yields the protein CASSFTTFVAGEGETQYF. This sequence joins TRBV7-9 and TRBJ2-5, with 9 bases that match TRBD2. This CDR3 is built from 18 residues. The V segment lost 3 bases and the J segment 5 bases; nucleotides outside the gene matches: 16. CDR1 is SEHNR, CDR2 FQNEAQ, per germline (reference sequence). The variable domain in full, completed from reference TRBV7-9 and TRBJ2-5, reads DTGVSQNPRHKITKRGQNVTFRCDPISEHNRLYWYRQTLGQGPEFLTYFQNEAQLEKSRLLSDRFSAERPKGSFSTLEIQRTEQGDSAMYLCASSFTTFVAGEGETQYFGPGTRLLVL.